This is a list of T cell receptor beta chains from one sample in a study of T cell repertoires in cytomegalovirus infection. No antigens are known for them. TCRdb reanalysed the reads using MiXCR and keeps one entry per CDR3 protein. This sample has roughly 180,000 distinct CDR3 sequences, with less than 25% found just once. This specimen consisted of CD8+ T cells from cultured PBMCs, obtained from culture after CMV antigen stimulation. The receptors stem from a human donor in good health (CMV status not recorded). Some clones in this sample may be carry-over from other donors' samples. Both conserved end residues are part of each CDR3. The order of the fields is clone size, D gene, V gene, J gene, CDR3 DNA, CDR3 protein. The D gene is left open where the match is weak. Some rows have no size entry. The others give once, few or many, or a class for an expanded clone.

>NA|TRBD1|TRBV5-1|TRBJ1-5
TGCGCCAGCAGCGCGTACAGGGGTCAGCCCCAGCATTTT
CASSAYRGQPQHF
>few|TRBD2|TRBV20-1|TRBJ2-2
TGCAGTGCTGACGGGACTAGCAGTGGGTTCAACGGGGAGCTGTTTTTT
CSADGTSSGFNGELFF
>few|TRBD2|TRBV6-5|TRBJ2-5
TGTGCCAGCAGTTCACTCGGACTAGCGGGGGGGAACCAAGAGACCCAGTACTTC
CASSSLGLAGGNQETQYF
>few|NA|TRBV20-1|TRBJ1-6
TGCAGTGCTAGGCCGCGGAGCTCCTATAATTCACCCCTCCACTTT
CSARPRSSYNSPLHF
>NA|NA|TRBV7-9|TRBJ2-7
TGTGCCAGTGAGGGGCTAGCTGCCTACGAGCAGTACTTC
CASEGLAAYEQYF
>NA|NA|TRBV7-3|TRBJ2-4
TGTGCCAGCAGCCCTGGGACATCCAAAAACATTCAGTACTTC
CASSPGTSKNIQYF
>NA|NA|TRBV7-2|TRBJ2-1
TGTGCCAGCAGCTTAGTCTCTAGCTTTAATGAGCAGTTCTTC
CASSLVSSFNEQFF
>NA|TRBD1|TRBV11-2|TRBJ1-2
TGTGCCAGCAGCGGTCCCGGACAGGGCAATGGCTACACCTTC
CASSGPGQGNGYTF
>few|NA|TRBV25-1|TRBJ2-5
TGTGCCAGCAGTGAATGGTCGCAGGTGGAGACCCAGTACTTC
CASSEWSQVETQYF
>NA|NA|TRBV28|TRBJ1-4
TGTGCCAGCAGTTCTTCTAGAGAGCCAACTAATGAAAAACTGTTTTTT
CASSSSREPTNEKLFF
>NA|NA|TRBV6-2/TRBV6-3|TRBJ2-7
TGTGCCACAGGACCAGGGGAGTACTTC
CATGPGEYF
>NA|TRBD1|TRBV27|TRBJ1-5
TGTGCCAGCAGTTTCGGGGACAGAGGGGATCAGCCCCAGCATTTT
CASSFGDRGDQPQHF
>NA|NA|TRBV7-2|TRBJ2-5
TGTGCCAGCAGCTTAGGTTCCTTCGGCAGAGAAGAGACCCAGTACTTC
CASSLGSFGREETQYF
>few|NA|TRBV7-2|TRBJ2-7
TGTGCCAGCAGCTTTACAGACTCCTACGAGCAGTACTTC
CASSFTDSYEQYF
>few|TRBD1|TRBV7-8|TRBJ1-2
TGTGCCAGCAGCTTAGGATCACAGGGGGCGCTGGTGGGCTACACCTTC
CASSLGSQGALVGYTF
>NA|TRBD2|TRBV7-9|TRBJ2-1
TGTGCCAGCAGCTTCCTAGCGGGGGCCCAATACAATGAGCAGTTCTTC
CASSFLAGAQYNEQFF
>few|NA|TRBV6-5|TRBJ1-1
TGTGCCAGCAGTCAGGGGACATTCGAAGCTTTCTTT
CASSQGTFEAFF
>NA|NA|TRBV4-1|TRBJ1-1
TGCGCCAGCAGCCAAGGGACGCAAGCTTTCTTT
CASSQGTQAFF
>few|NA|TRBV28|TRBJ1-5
TGTGCCAGCAGTTTATCGGGGGCCGGCAATCAGCCCCAGCATTTT
CASSLSGAGNQPQHF
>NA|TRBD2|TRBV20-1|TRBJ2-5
TGCAGTGCTACTCTAGCGGGGGAGACCCAGTACTTC
CSATLAGETQYF
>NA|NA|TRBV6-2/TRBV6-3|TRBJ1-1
TGTGCCAGCAGTTACTCGAACACAGGCGATATTACGAACACTGAAGCTTTCTTT
CASSYSNTGDITNTEAFF
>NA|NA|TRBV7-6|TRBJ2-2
TGTGCCAGCAGCCCCCGAGGGTCTATTGTGGGCACCGGGGAGCTGTTTTTT
CASSPRGSIVGTGELFF
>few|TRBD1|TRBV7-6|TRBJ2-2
TGTGCCAGCAGCTCCTATGGGACAGACCCTATCACCGGGGAGCTGTTTTTT
CASSSYGTDPITGELFF
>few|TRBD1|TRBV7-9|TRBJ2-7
TGTGCCAGCAGCCAACAGGGGACAAACTCCTACGAGCAGTACTTC
CASSQQGTNSYEQYF
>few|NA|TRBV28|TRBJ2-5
TGTGCCAGCAGTTTAACCGGGGGCGACGAGACCCAGTACTTC
CASSLTGGDETQYF
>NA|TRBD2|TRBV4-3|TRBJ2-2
TGCGCCAGCAGCCAAGATCAGCCGAGCGGGGGGGCCCGAGACACCGGGGAGCTGTTTTTT
CASSQDQPSGGARDTGELFF
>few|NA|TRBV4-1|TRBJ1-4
TGCGCCAGCAGCCAAGGGCAGGGGAATGAAAAACTGTTTTTT
CASSQGQGNEKLFF
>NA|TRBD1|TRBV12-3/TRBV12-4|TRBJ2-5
TGTGCCAGCAGTTTAGAAGTGACAGGGCTTGGGTCTCAAGAGACCCAGTACTTC
CASSLEVTGLGSQETQYF
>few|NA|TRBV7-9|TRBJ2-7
TGTGCCAGCAGCTTAGACGGCCCCTACGAGCAGTACTTC
CASSLDGPYEQYF
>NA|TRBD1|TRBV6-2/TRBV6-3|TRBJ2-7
TGTGCCAGCACCCGGGACAGCATCTCCTACGAGCAGTACTTC
CASTRDSISYEQYF
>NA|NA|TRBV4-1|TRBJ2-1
TGCGCCAGCAGCCAAGATCGGGACACCTCCTACAATGAGCAGTTCTTC
CASSQDRDTSYNEQFF